The 8 T cell receptor beta chains given below trace back to one sample, sequenced in a study of shared clonotypes between healthy human individuals. TCRdb's table, derived via immunoSEQ multiplex PCR, lists solely in-frame clones and lacks some. The data contain 1,400,000 or so clones, around 98.5% of them singletons. The sequencing sample was made of naive CD4+ T cells sorted from blood. Subset indicated: CD45RA+ positively selected. These TCRs come from a man aged 25 to 40 in good health.

This chain uses TRBV6-1 with TRBJ2-3; 10 nucleotides agree with TRBD1. This CDR3 region has 14 residues. The germline V gene has CDR1 MNHNS and CDR2 SASEGT. Trimming removed 4 bases from V and 3 bases from J; junction bases left unmatched: 1. The CDR3: CASSADRGTDTQYF. The CDR3 DNA sequence: TGTGCCAGCAGTGCGGACAGGGGGACAGATACGCAGTATTTT.

V usage is TRBV5-4 and J usage is TRBJ2-2; 10 nucleotides agree with TRBD2. Germline trimming cut 0 bases from V and 3 bases from J; bases unmatched to any gene: 5. From germline, CDR1 is SGHNT and CDR2 YYREEE (reference sequence). The CDR3 runs to 17 residues. The CDR3 bases are TGTGCCAGCAGCTTGGAGCTAGCGGGAGCTCACACCGGGGAGCTGTTTTTT. Translating it yields CASSLELAGAHTGELFF.

Here the CDR3 reads CASAGQGSGNIQYF. DNA for the CDR3: TGTGCCAGCGCCGGACAGGGGAGCGGCAACATTCAGTACTTC. J is TRBJ2-4 and V is TRBV28, with 9 bases fitting TRBD1. V shed 8 bases and J 7 bases; nucleotides not matched to a gene: 9. Germline V gene data show CDR1 as MDHEN and CDR2 as SYDVKM. This CDR3 is built from 14 residues.

The V and J genes are TRBV5-4 and TRBJ1-5; 11 bases are shared with TRBD1. Trimming cost V 7 bases and J 1 base; bases outside gene matches: 7. Looked up from germline, CDR1 is SGHNT and CDR2 is YYREEE (reference sequence). CDR3 length: 16 residues. CDR3 sequence (DNA): TGTGCCAGCGGCCAGGACAGGGGGCTGAGCAATCAGCCCCAGCATTTT. Its protein product is CASGQDRGLSNQPQHF.

About this clone: Other nucleotide sequences from this sample produce the same CDR3. The chain is built from TRBV7-2 and TRBJ2-1; D uncertain. V dropped 3 bases and J dropped 4 bases, with 10 bases sitting between them. Germline V gene lookup returns CDR1 SGHTA and CDR2 FQGNSA. The CDR3 is 14 residues long. CDR3 sequence: CASSFLPSYNEQFF. In nucleotides, the CDR3 is TGTGCCAGCAGCTTCTTGCCTAGTTACAATGAGCAGTTCTTC.

The V and J genes are TRBV7-8 and TRBJ1-5, with D maybe TRBD1 (5 bases). There are 14 residues in the CDR3. The V gene's germline CDR1 is SGHVS and CDR2 FQNEAQ. The V gene lost 3 bases and the J gene lost 1 base, with 7 bases spanning the gap. The CDR3 loop reads CASSFQGSNQPQHF. In DNA form, the CDR3 reads TGTGCCAGCAGCTTTCAGGGAAGCAATCAGCCCCAGCATTTT.

About this clone: The same CDR3 arises from other DNA sequences in this sample as well. V usage is TRBV29-1 and J usage is TRBJ2-7; TRBD2 matches at 8 bases. This CDR3 is 12 amino acids long. Unmatched junction bases numbered 1, after V lost 4 bases and J lost 2 bases. Germline-derived CDR1 and CDR2 are SQVTM and ANQGSEA. The CDR3: CSVGAGAYEQYF. CDR3 nucleotides: TGCAGCGTTGGAGCGGGGGCCTACGAGCAGTACTTC.

The genes are TRBV18 and TRBJ2-4; D possibly corresponds to TRBD1 (5 bases). Germline loops: CDR1 KGHSH, CDR2 LQKENI. There are 16 residues in the CDR3. V lost 0 bases, J lost 7 bases, and 16 bases lay in between. Here the CDR3 reads CASSPPSQVARNIQYF. Written as DNA, the CDR3 is TGTGCCAGCTCACCACCATCACAGGTGGCCAGGAACATTCAGTACTTC.